The rows below give T cell receptor beta chains drawn from one sample of a study of T cell responses to AZD1222 COVID-19 vaccine. Sequencing used immunoSEQ multiplex PCR; TCRdb keeps in-frame clones, though not all of them. The profile shows 190,000 or so clones, approximately 90% of them singletons. The sequenced sample was peripheral blood, obtained 28 days after the second AZD1222 dose. The receptors were gathered from an adult who received the AZD1222 COVID-19 vaccine. Each CDR3 is given without its conserved first and last residue. Fields, in order: V gene, CDR3 length, D gene, J gene, CDR3 protein. The D gene is left open where the match is weak.

v_gene: TRBV19; len: 12; d_gene: .; j_gene: TRBJ1-5; CDR3aa: ASSLLDSNQPQH
v_gene: TRBV15; len: 12; d_gene: .; j_gene: TRBJ1-2; CDR3aa: ATSPGLEGYGYT
v_gene: TRBV6-1; len: 13; d_gene: .; j_gene: TRBJ1-5; CDR3aa: ASSERRDSNQPQH
v_gene: TRBV10-3; len: 12; d_gene: .; j_gene: TRBJ1-6; CDR3aa: AISEGADNSPLH
v_gene: TRBV9; len: 13; d_gene: TRBD1; j_gene: TRBJ1-4; CDR3aa: ASSVAPTGNEKLF
v_gene: TRBV7-3; len: 13; d_gene: .; j_gene: TRBJ2-2; CDR3aa: ASSLTTWATGELF
v_gene: TRBV12-2; len: 13; d_gene: .; j_gene: TRBJ1-2; CDR3aa: ASRLDWIMNYGYT
v_gene: TRBV6-5; len: 12; d_gene: .; j_gene: TRBJ2-3; CDR3aa: ASTLPGRFDTQY
v_gene: TRBV7-2; len: 12; d_gene: .; j_gene: TRBJ2-1; CDR3aa: ASSYSGVGAEQF
v_gene: TRBV7-9; len: 11; d_gene: TRBD1; j_gene: TRBJ1-2; CDR3aa: ASSRTGSYGYT
v_gene: TRBV27; len: 13; d_gene: .; j_gene: TRBJ1-2; CDR3aa: ASSLVQGHNYGYT
v_gene: TRBV4-2; len: 12; d_gene: .; j_gene: TRBJ1-6; CDR3aa: ASSQAGEHSPLH
v_gene: TRBV4-1; len: 13; d_gene: .; j_gene: TRBJ1-6; CDR3aa: ASSHEFSYNSPLH
v_gene: TRBV28; len: 11; d_gene: .; j_gene: TRBJ1-4; CDR3aa: ASSFRALGKLF
v_gene: TRBV5-1; len: 13; d_gene: .; j_gene: TRBJ1-3; CDR3aa: ASSKGAHSGNTIY
v_gene: TRBV3-1/TRBV3-2; len: 13; d_gene: .; j_gene: TRBJ1-3; CDR3aa: ASSQSRILGNTIY
v_gene: TRBV29-1; len: 11; d_gene: TRBD2; j_gene: TRBJ2-7; CDR3aa: SALAGHLYEQY
v_gene: TRBV6-5; len: 11; d_gene: .; j_gene: TRBJ1-1; CDR3aa: ASSYEGVTEAF
v_gene: TRBV30; len: 13; d_gene: .; j_gene: TRBJ2-3; CDR3aa: AWSGGRRGTDTQY
v_gene: TRBV5-1; len: 14; d_gene: .; j_gene: TRBJ1-1; CDR3aa: ASSFKLTGLNTEAF
v_gene: TRBV3-1/TRBV3-2; len: 11; d_gene: .; j_gene: TRBJ1-2; CDR3aa: ASSQFAGVDYT
v_gene: TRBV19; len: 10; d_gene: .; j_gene: TRBJ1-2; CDR3aa: ASSPVGSGYT
v_gene: TRBV4-3; len: 11; d_gene: .; j_gene: TRBJ2-1; CDR3aa: ASSLVAYNEQF
v_gene: TRBV19; len: 12; d_gene: .; j_gene: TRBJ1-4; CDR3aa: ASSSRGFNEKLF
v_gene: TRBV7-2; len: 13; d_gene: .; j_gene: TRBJ2-7; CDR3aa: ASSAHGGTNYEQY
v_gene: TRBV18; len: 14; d_gene: TRBD1; j_gene: TRBJ1-4; CDR3aa: ASSQTGTGLERKLF
v_gene: TRBV7-9; len: 15; d_gene: .; j_gene: TRBJ1-5; CDR3aa: ASSLAVGAPSNQPQH
v_gene: TRBV18; len: 12; d_gene: .; j_gene: TRBJ2-1; CDR3aa: ASSRLASYNEQF
v_gene: TRBV12-3/TRBV12-4; len: 11; d_gene: .; j_gene: TRBJ2-1; CDR3aa: ASTLGGANEQF
v_gene: TRBV3-1/TRBV3-2; len: 13; d_gene: .; j_gene: TRBJ1-2; CDR3aa: ASSQDSRTGNGYT
v_gene: TRBV10-1; len: 12; d_gene: .; j_gene: TRBJ1-1; CDR3aa: ASSESLAGTEAF
v_gene: TRBV10-2; len: 14; d_gene: .; j_gene: TRBJ2-3; CDR3aa: ASSTGAGASTDTQY
v_gene: TRBV18; len: 14; d_gene: TRBD2; j_gene: TRBJ2-1; CDR3aa: ASSAPGLDSYNEQF
v_gene: TRBV28; len: 14; d_gene: .; j_gene: TRBJ2-3; CDR3aa: ASSQVRRGDTDTQY
v_gene: TRBV7-2; len: 13; d_gene: TRBD1; j_gene: TRBJ1-1; CDR3aa: ASSLYGTENTEAF
v_gene: TRBV7-3; len: 11; d_gene: .; j_gene: TRBJ2-3; CDR3aa: ASSPKVGDTQY
v_gene: TRBV15; len: 11; d_gene: .; j_gene: TRBJ1-5; CDR3aa: ATSRDRHQPQH
v_gene: TRBV5-1; len: 13; d_gene: .; j_gene: TRBJ2-2; CDR3aa: ASSLGQGDTGELF
v_gene: TRBV2; len: 15; d_gene: .; j_gene: TRBJ1-5; CDR3aa: ASSESWLSSSNQPQH
v_gene: TRBV2; len: 11; d_gene: TRBD1; j_gene: TRBJ1-1; CDR3aa: ASTRQGATEAF
v_gene: TRBV6-5; len: 11; d_gene: .; j_gene: TRBJ2-5; CDR3aa: ASRATVVAAQY
v_gene: TRBV7-2; len: 12; d_gene: .; j_gene: TRBJ2-2; CDR3aa: ASSTRQVTGELF
v_gene: TRBV30; len: 11; d_gene: .; j_gene: TRBJ2-3; CDR3aa: AWSGISTDTQY
v_gene: TRBV28; len: 13; d_gene: .; j_gene: TRBJ1-1; CDR3aa: ASSRRTARDTEAF
v_gene: TRBV11-3; len: 10; d_gene: .; j_gene: TRBJ2-5; CDR3aa: ASSAHQETQY